Below are 11 T cell receptor beta chains sequenced from a single sample in a study of T cell responses to AZD1222 COVID-19 vaccine. Clones were sequenced by immunoSEQ multiplex PCR, and TCRdb holds only the in-frame ones, with some missing. The table records about 120,000 clones, about 87% of them present only once. The material was peripheral blood, obtained on day 0 of AZD1222 vaccination. The receptors derive from an adult in good health.

The chain has TRBV6-6 and TRBJ2-3, with 7 nucleotides matching TRBD2. CDR1 MNHNY and CDR2 SVGAGI come from the germline V gene (reference sequence). With 4 bases clipped from V and 3 bases from J, the junction kept 7 bases outside the gene matches. The CDR3 totals 15 residues. CDR3 nucleotide sequence: TGTGCCAGCAGTTCCCGGCGGGAGAAGACAGATACGCAGTATTTT. Its protein is CASSSRREKTDTQYF.

The V call is TRBV2, the J call TRBJ2-7, with 9 bases identical to TRBD2. V trimming: 3 bases; J trimming: 7 bases; junction bases outside the gene matches: 4. There are 13 residues in the CDR3. The germline CDR1 and CDR2 sequences are SNHLY and FYNNEI. Written as DNA, the CDR3 is TGTGCCAGCAGTGAGCGCGGGAGGGTTGAGCAGTACTTC. Translation gives CASSERGRVEQYF.

The chain carries TRBV27 and TRBJ2-1, with a tentative D call TRBD2 (7 bases). This CDR3 region has 16 residues. CDR1 MNHEY and CDR2 SMNVEV come from the germline V gene (reference sequence). V was cut by 5 bases and J by 3 bases, with 17 bases left in between. CDR3 sequence reads: CASSTGGKASYNEQFF. The CDR3 nucleotides are TGTGCCAGCAGTACGGGGGGCAAGGCGAGCTACAATGAGCAGTTCTTC.

The rearrangement joins TRBV29-1 to TRBJ1-1; tentative D call: TRBD1 (5 bases). Trimming stripped 4 bases from V and 5 bases from J, with 20 bases between. This CDR3 spans 15 amino acids. The germline V gene has CDR1 SQVTM and CDR2 ANQGSEA. This chain's CDR3 is CSVGTGHVKATEAFF. DNA of the CDR3: TGCAGCGTTGGAACCGGACACGTAAAAGCAACTGAAGCTTTCTTT. Together with reference TRBV29-1 and TRBJ1-1, the CDR3 gives the full variable domain: SAVISQKPSRDICQRGTSLTIQCQVDSQVTMMFWYRQQPGQSLTLIATANQGSEATYESGFVIDKFPISRPNLTFSTLTVSNMSPEDSSIYLCSVGTGHVKATEAFFGQGTRLTVV.

CDR3: CASGQGSSYGYTF. CDR3 in DNA: TGTGCCAGCGGACAGGGCTCCTCCTATGGCTACACCTTC. The chain employs TRBV12-3 or TRBV12-4 and TRBJ1-2; TRBD1 matches at 8 bases. The trim removed 8 bases at V and 4 bases at J, leaving 6 bases unmatched. The CDR3 consists of 13 residues.

This rearrangement joins TRBV2 to TRBJ2-5, with 11 bases aligning to TRBD2. This CDR3 has 19 amino acids. After removal of 5 bases from V and 1 base from J, the junction contained 15 bases not matched to a gene. The germline CDR1 and CDR2 sequences are SNHLY and FYNNEI. CDR3 sequence reads: CASSRGRLAGRFPQETQYF. The CDR3 DNA sequence: TGTGCCAGCAGTCGAGGGAGACTAGCGGGACGCTTCCCCCAAGAGACCCAGTACTTC.

This clone was detected once. This rearrangement joins TRBV29-1 to TRBJ2-3; a possible D gene is TRBD1 (5 bases). Germline V gene sequence: CDR1 SQVTM, CDR2 ANQGSEA. V shed 2 bases and J shed 2 bases, with 11 bases lying between them. This CDR3 is 14 amino acids long. The CDR3 coding sequence is TGCAGCGTTGAATCCCCACAGGCCACAGATACGCAGTATTTT. It codes for CSVESPQATDTQYF.

This clone was counted only a few times. V usage is TRBV2 and J usage is TRBJ2-5, with 9 bases fitting TRBD1. Unmatched junction bases numbered 9, after V lost 3 bases and J lost 4 bases. The CDR3 sequence is 16 residues long. Per the germline V gene, CDR1 is SNHLY and CDR2 is FYNNEI. CDR3: CASSEGGTGLSETQYF. CDR3 in DNA: TGTGCCAGCAGTGAGGGCGGGACAGGGCTTTCAGAGACCCAGTACTTC.

The chain recombines TRBV6-5 with TRBJ2-7, with a possible D match to TRBD1 (7 bases). This CDR3 has 15 amino acids. Trimming took off 7 bases at V and 2 bases at J, with 18 bases between the two ends. CDR1 and CDR2 from the germline V gene are MNHEY and SVGAGI. The CDR3 sequence is CASNPGGGQTYEQYF. The CDR3 DNA reads as TGTGCCAGCAACCCCGGAGGGGGACAGACCTACGAGCAGTACTTC.

The chain links TRBV28 to TRBJ1-3; D might be TRBD1 (5 bases). The CDR3 totals 14 residues. In germline, CDR1 is MDHEN, CDR2 SYDVKM. Trimming shortened V by 5 bases and J by 0 bases, and 8 bases separated the two germline ends. CDR3 bases: TGTGCCAGCAGTCTACAGGTCTCTGGAAACACCATATATTTT. This codes for CASSLQVSGNTIYF.

This clone has a handful of counts. This rearrangement joins TRBV7-2 to TRBJ2-1, with D unclear. This CDR3 region has 14 residues. Trimming removed 0 bases at V and 9 bases at J, with 12 bases between. The germline CDR1 and CDR2 sequences are SGHTA and FQGNSA. The CDR3 region has the DNA TGTGCCAGCAGCTTAGCTTCCCAGCTCGGTGAGCAGTTCTTC. Amino acid sequence: CASSLASQLGEQFF.